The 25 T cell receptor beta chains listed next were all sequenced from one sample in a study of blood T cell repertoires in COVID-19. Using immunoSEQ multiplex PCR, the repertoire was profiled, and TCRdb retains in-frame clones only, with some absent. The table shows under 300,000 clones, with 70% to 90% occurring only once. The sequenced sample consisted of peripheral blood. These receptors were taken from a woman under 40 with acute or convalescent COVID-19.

In nucleotides, the CDR3 is TGCGCCAGCAGCTTTAGACAGGGAGATCAGCCCCAGCATTTT. This sequence encodes CASSFRQGDQPQHF. The chain combines TRBV5-1 with TRBJ1-5, with 7 bases lining up with TRBD1. The length of the CDR3 is 14 residues. Germline CDR1 reads SGHRS; CDR2 reads YFSETQ. The V and J ends lost 2 bases and 5 bases, in that order; junction bases with no gene match: 4.

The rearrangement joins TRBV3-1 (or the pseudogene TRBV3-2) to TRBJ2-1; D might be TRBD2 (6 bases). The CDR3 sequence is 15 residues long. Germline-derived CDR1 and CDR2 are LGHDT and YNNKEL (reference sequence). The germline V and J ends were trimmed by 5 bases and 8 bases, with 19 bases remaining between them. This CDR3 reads CASSLGRGHTDEQFF. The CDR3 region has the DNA TGTGCCAGCAGCTTAGGGCGGGGTCATACGGATGAGCAGTTCTTC.

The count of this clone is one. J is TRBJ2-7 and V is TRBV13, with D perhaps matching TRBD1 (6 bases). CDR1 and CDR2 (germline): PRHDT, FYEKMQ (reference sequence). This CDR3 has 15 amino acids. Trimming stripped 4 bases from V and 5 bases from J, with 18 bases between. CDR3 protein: CASSYRRTVSDEQYF. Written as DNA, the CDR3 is TGTGCCAGCAGCTACAGACGGACAGTTTCCGACGAGCAGTACTTC.

CDR3 region: CASSLAKPSTDTQYF. In DNA, the CDR3 is TGTGCCAGCAGCCTAGCTAAACCTAGCACAGATACGCAGTATTTT. This chain connects TRBV3-1 (or the pseudogene TRBV3-2) to TRBJ2-3; D unclear. V dropped 4 bases and J dropped 0 bases, with 11 bases sitting between them. Looked up from germline, CDR1 is LGHDT and CDR2 is YNNKEL (reference sequence). The CDR3 runs to 15 residues.

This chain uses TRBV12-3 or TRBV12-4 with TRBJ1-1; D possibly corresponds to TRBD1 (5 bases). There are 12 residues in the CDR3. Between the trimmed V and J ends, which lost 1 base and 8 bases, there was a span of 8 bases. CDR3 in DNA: TGTGCCAGCAGTTTAGGGGGCTTGGAAGCTTTCTTT. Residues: CASSLGGLEAFF.

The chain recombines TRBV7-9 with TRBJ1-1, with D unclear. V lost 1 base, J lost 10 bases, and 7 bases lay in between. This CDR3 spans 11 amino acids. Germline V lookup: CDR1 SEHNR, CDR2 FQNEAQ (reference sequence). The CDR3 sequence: CASSLGGSAFF. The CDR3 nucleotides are TGTGCCAGCAGCTTAGGAGGATCAGCTTTCTTT. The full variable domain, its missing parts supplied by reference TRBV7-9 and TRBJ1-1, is DTGVSQNPRHKITKRGQNVTFRCDPISEHNRLYWYRQTLGQGPEFLTYFQNEAQLEKSRLLSDRFSAERPKGSFSTLEIQRTEQGDSAMYLCASSLGGSAFFGQGTRLTVV.

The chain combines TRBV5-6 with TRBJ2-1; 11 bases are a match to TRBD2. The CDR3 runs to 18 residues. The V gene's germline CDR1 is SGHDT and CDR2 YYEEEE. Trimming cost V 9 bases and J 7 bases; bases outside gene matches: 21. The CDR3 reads CATNRITSGSFLKNEQFF. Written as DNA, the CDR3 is TGTGCCACGAACAGGATTACTAGCGGGAGTTTTTTAAAGAATGAGCAGTTCTTC.

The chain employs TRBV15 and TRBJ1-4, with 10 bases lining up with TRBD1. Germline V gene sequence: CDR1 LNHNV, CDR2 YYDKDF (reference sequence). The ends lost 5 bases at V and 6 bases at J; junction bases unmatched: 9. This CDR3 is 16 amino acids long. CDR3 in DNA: TGTGCCACCAGCTCCCTTCCCGGGACAGGGGATGAAAAACTGTTTTTT. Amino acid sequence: CATSSLPGTGDEKLFF.

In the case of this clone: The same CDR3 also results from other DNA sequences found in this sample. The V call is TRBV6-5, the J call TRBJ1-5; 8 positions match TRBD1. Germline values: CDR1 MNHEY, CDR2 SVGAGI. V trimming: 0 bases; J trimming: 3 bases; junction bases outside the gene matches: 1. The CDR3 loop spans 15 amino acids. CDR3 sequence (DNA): TGTGCCAGCAGTTACTCGGGACAGGACAATCAGCCCCAGCATTTT. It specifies CASSYSGQDNQPQHF.

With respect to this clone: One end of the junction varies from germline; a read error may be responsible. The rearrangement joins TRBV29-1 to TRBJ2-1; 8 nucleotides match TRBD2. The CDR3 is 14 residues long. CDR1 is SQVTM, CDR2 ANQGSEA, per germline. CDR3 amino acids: CSVVTGGDHFLRLF. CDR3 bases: TGCAGCGTTGTTACGGGGGGGGACCACTTCCTTCGGCTCTTC.

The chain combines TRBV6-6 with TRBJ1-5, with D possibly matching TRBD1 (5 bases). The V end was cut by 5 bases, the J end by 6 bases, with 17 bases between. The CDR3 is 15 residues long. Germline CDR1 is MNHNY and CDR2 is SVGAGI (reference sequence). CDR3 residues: CASSNPPGVSQPQHF. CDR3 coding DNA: TGTGCCAGCAGTAACCCCCCGGGGGTTAGTCAGCCCCAGCATTTT.

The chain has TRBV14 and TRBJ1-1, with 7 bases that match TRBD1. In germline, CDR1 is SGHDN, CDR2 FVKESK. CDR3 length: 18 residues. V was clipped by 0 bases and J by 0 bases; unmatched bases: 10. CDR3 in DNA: TGTGCCAGCAGCCAAGACCCAAGCCCGGGACAGCTGAACACTGAAGCTTTCTTT. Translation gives CASSQDPSPGQLNTEAFF.

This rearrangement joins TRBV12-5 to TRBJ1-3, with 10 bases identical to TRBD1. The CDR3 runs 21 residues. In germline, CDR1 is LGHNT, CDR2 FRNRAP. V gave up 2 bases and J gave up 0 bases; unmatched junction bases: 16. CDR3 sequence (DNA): TGTGCTAGTGGTTTGACGCCGGGGACAGGGGCCCCGAGGGGCTCTGGAAACACCATATATTTT. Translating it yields CASGLTPGTGAPRGSGNTIYF.

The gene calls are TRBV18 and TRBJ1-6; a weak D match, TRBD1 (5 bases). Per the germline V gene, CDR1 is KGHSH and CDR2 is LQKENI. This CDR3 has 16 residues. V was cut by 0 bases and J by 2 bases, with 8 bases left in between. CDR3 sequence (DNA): TGTGCCAGCTCACCACCGTCGACAGCCTATAATTCACCCCTCCACTTT. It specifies CASSPPSTAYNSPLHF.

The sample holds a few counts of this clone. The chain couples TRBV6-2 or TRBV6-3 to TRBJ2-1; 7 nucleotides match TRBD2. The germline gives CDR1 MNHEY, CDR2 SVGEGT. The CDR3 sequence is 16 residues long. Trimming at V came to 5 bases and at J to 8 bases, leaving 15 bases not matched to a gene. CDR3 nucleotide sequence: TGTGCCAGCAGTAAGGCCTCGCCAGGACTAGTCTATGAGCAGTTCTTC. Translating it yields CASSKASPGLVYEQFF.

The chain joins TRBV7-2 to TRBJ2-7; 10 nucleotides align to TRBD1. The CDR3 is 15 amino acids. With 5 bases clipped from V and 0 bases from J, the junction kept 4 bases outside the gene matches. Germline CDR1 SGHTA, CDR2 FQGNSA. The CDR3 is CASSPRTGGSYEQYF. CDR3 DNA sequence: TGTGCCAGCAGCCCGCGGACAGGGGGCTCCTACGAGCAGTACTTC.

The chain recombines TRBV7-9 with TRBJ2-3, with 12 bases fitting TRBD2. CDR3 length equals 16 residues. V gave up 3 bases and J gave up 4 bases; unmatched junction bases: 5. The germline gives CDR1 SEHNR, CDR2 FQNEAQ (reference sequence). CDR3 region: CASSLRLAGESDTQYF. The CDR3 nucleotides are TGTGCCAGCAGCTTGCGACTAGCGGGAGAGTCAGATACGCAGTATTTT.

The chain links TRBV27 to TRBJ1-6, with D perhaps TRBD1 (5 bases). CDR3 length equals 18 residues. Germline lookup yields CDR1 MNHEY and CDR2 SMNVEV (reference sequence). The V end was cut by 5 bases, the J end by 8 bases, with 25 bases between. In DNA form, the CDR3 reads TGTGCCAGCAGTCCCGTTAACCGCGGGGGGGGGAGGCATTCACCCCTCCACTTT. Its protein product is CASSPVNRGGGRHSPLHF.

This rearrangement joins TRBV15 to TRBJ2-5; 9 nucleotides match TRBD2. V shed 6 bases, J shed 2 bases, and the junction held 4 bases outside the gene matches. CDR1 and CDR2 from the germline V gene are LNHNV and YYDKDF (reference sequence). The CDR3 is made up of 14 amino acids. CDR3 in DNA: TGTGCCACCAGGATAAGCGGGAGGCAAGAGACCCAGTACTTC. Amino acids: CATRISGRQETQYF.

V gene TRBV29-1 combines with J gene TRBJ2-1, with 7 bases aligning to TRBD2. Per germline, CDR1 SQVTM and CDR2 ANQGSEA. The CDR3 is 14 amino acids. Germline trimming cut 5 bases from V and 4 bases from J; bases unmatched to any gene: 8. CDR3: CSVKTRDYYNEQFF. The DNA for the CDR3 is TGCAGCGTTAAAACCCGGGACTATTACAATGAGCAGTTCTTC.

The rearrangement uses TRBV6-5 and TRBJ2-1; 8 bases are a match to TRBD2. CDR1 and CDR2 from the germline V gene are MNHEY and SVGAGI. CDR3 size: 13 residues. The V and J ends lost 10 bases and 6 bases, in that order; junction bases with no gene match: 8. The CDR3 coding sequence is TGTGCCACCCAGCGGGAGCTCCCCAATGAGCAGTTCTTC. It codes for CATQRELPNEQFF.

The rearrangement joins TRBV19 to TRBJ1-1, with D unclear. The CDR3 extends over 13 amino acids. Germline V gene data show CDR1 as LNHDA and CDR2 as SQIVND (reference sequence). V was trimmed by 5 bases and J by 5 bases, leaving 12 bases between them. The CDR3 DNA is TGTGCCAGTAGTTCGACCAGCAGGACTGAAGCTTTCTTT. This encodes CASSSTSRTEAFF.

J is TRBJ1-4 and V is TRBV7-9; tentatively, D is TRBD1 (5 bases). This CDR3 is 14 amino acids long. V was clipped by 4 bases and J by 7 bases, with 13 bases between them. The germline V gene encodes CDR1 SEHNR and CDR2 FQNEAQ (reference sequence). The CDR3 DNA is TGTGCCAGCAGCTGGAGGGACGTGGGTGAAAAACTGTTTTTT. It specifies CASSWRDVGEKLFF.

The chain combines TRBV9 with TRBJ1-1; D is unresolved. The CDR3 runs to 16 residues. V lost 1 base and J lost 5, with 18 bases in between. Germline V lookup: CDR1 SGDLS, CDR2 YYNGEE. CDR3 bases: TGTGCCAGCAGCGTACTCGCGTCCGGACTTGGGACTGAAGCTTTCTTT. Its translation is CASSVLASGLGTEAFF.

CDR3 sequence: CASSEGRGSSGANVLTF. CDR3 coding DNA: TGCGCCAGCAGTGAGGGCAGGGGGAGCTCTGGGGCCAACGTCCTGACTTTC. The chain links TRBV10-1 to TRBJ2-6; 7 nucleotides agree with TRBD1. There are 17 residues in the CDR3. J lost 0 bases, V lost 2 bases, and 4 bases had no gene match. In germline, CDR1 is WNHNN, CDR2 SYGVQD (reference sequence).